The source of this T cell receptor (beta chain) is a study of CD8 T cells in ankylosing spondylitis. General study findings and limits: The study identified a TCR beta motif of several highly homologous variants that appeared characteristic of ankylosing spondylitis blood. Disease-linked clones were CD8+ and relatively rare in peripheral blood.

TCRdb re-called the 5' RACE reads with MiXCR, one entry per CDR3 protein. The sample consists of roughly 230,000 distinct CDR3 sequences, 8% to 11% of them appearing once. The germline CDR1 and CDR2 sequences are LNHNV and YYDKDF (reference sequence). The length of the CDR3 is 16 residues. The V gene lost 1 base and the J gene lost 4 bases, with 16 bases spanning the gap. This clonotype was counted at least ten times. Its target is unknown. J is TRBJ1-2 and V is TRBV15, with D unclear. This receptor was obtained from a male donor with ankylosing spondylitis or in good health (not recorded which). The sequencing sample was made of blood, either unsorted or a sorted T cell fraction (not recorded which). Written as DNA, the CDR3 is TGTGCCACCAGCAGAGCGAACAGCGCTCCCCCCTATGGCTACACCTTC. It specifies CATSRANSAPPYGYTF.